These T cell receptor beta chains were read from a single sample in a study of Graves' ophthalmopathy and Graves' hyperthyroidism. TCRdb re-called the multiplex PCR reads through MiXCR, storing one row per CDR3 protein. The table shows some 150,000 distinct CDR3 sequences, with 39% occurring only once. The sample was peripheral blood. These receptors came from a man aged 30 to 39 with Graves' ophthalmopathy. Both conserved end residues are part of each CDR3. Each record gives: D gene, V gene, clone size, J gene, CDR3 DNA, CDR3 protein. The D gene is left open where the match is weak. Size tells how often a clone was seen (once, few, many) or the class of an expanded clone, and some rows leave it out.

d_call: .; v_call: TRBV19; clone_size: .; j_call: TRBJ1-5; cdr3_nt: TGTGCCAGTAGTATACAGGGGAGTCGAGGCAATCAGCCCCAGCATTTT; cdr3_aa: CASSIQGSRGNQPQHF
d_call: TRBD1; v_call: TRBV6-1; clone_size: .; j_call: TRBJ1-1; cdr3_nt: TGTGCCAGCAGACCTGGGACAGGGAACACTGAAGCTTTCTTT; cdr3_aa: CASRPGTGNTEAFF
d_call: .; v_call: TRBV6-2/TRBV6-3; clone_size: many; j_call: TRBJ1-2; cdr3_nt: TGTGCCAGCAGTTACTCCGGCGGGAACGGAGGCTACACCTTC; cdr3_aa: CASSYSGGNGGYTF
d_call: .; v_call: TRBV5-1; clone_size: many; j_call: TRBJ2-2; cdr3_nt: TGCGCCAGCAGCAGGGAGATCCGGGGACGCCACACCGGGGAGCTGTTTTTT; cdr3_aa: CASSREIRGRHTGELFF
d_call: TRBD1; v_call: TRBV6-5; clone_size: many; j_call: TRBJ2-5; cdr3_nt: TGTGCCAGCAGTTACACCAGGGGGCTGGAGACCCAGTACTTC; cdr3_aa: CASSYTRGLETQYF
d_call: TRBD2; v_call: TRBV6-1; clone_size: .; j_call: TRBJ2-2; cdr3_nt: TGTGCCAGCAAATGGCTAGCGGACACCGGGGAGCTGTTTTTT; cdr3_aa: CASKWLADTGELFF
d_call: .; v_call: TRBV6-2/TRBV6-3; clone_size: many; j_call: TRBJ1-5; cdr3_nt: TGTGCCAGCAGTTACGAGTCGGCGGGAGGACTCAATCAGCCCCAGCATTTT; cdr3_aa: CASSYESAGGLNQPQHF
d_call: .; v_call: TRBV11-2; clone_size: .; j_call: TRBJ1-1; cdr3_nt: TGTGCCAGCAGCTTAGAAGCACCTCCGAACACTGAAGCTTTCTTT; cdr3_aa: CASSLEAPPNTEAFF
d_call: .; v_call: TRBV6-1; clone_size: .; j_call: TRBJ2-7; cdr3_nt: TGTGCCAGCACAACAGGCGACAGAGCCTACGAGCAGTACTTC; cdr3_aa: CASTTGDRAYEQYF
d_call: .; v_call: TRBV7-9; clone_size: many; j_call: TRBJ1-5; cdr3_nt: TGTGCCAGCAGCTTAATCGAGGGGGTTCAGCATTTT; cdr3_aa: CASSLIEGVQHF
d_call: TRBD1; v_call: TRBV6-5; clone_size: many; j_call: TRBJ2-5; cdr3_nt: TGTGCCAGCACCCAGGGGACAGCAAAACAAGAGACCCAGTACTTC; cdr3_aa: CASTQGTAKQETQYF
d_call: .; v_call: TRBV5-1; clone_size: once; j_call: TRBJ1-5; cdr3_nt: TGCGCCAGCAGCTTGGACAACAATCAGCCCCAGCATTTT; cdr3_aa: CASSLDNNQPQHF
d_call: .; v_call: TRBV6-5; clone_size: many; j_call: TRBJ2-2; cdr3_nt: TGTGCCAGCAGTTACTCAACCGGGCTTGTCGGGGAGCTGTTTTTT; cdr3_aa: CASSYSTGLVGELFF
d_call: TRBD1; v_call: TRBV6-1; clone_size: .; j_call: TRBJ2-7; cdr3_nt: TGTGCCAGCAGGGACAGGGCCGGGTTCAACGAGCAGTACTTC; cdr3_aa: CASRDRAGFNEQYF
d_call: .; v_call: TRBV29-1; clone_size: many; j_call: TRBJ2-7; cdr3_nt: TGCAGCGTTGAGGTAGGGGACCTCTACGAGCAGTACTTC; cdr3_aa: CSVEVGDLYEQYF
d_call: TRBD1; v_call: TRBV12-3/TRBV12-4; clone_size: .; j_call: TRBJ2-1; cdr3_nt: TGTGCCAGCAGTATCTACCGGGACAGGGATCACCAGTTCTTC; cdr3_aa: CASSIYRDRDHQFF
d_call: TRBD2; v_call: TRBV19; clone_size: many; j_call: TRBJ2-2; cdr3_nt: TGTGCCAGTAGCCTCCCCGGGACTACAAACACCGGGGAGCTGTTTTTT; cdr3_aa: CASSLPGTTNTGELFF
d_call: .; v_call: TRBV12-3/TRBV12-4; clone_size: .; j_call: TRBJ1-6; cdr3_nt: TGTGCCAGCAGTTTATATCTCTCTTATAATTCACCCCTCCACTTT; cdr3_aa: CASSLYLSYNSPLHF
d_call: .; v_call: TRBV12-3/TRBV12-4; clone_size: .; j_call: TRBJ1-3; cdr3_nt: TGTGCCAGCAGAGACAGATCTGGAAACACCATATATTTT; cdr3_aa: CASRDRSGNTIYF
d_call: TRBD2; v_call: TRBV28; clone_size: many; j_call: TRBJ2-5; cdr3_nt: TGTGCCAGCAGGATGGGACTAGCGGGACGCCAAGAGACCCAGTACTTC; cdr3_aa: CASRMGLAGRQETQYF
d_call: TRBD1; v_call: TRBV12-3/TRBV12-4; clone_size: .; j_call: TRBJ2-5; cdr3_nt: TGTGCCACCAGACAGGGCGAAGGGACCCAGTACTTC; cdr3_aa: CATRQGEGTQYF
d_call: TRBD2; v_call: TRBV20-1; clone_size: .; j_call: TRBJ2-7; cdr3_nt: TGCAGTGCTGGGTTGAGCGGGAGAAGCTCCTACGAGCAGTACTTC; cdr3_aa: CSAGLSGRSSYEQYF
d_call: .; v_call: TRBV6-8; clone_size: .; j_call: TRBJ2-6; cdr3_nt: TGTGCCAGCAGTGCCTCCCCCTCTGGGGCCAACGTCCTGACTTTC; cdr3_aa: CASSASPSGANVLTF
d_call: TRBD1; v_call: TRBV7-6; clone_size: .; j_call: TRBJ1-1; cdr3_nt: TGTGCCAGCAGCTTAGGGACAGGGACCACTGAAGCTTTCTTT; cdr3_aa: CASSLGTGTTEAFF
d_call: .; v_call: TRBV7-9; clone_size: .; j_call: TRBJ1-5; cdr3_nt: TGTGCCAGCAGCCATACGACGGAGGAGGATCAGCCCCAGCATTTT; cdr3_aa: CASSHTTEEDQPQHF
d_call: .; v_call: TRBV28; clone_size: many; j_call: TRBJ2-7; cdr3_nt: TGTGCCAGCAGGTCAGGGACCGAATACGAGCAGTACTTC; cdr3_aa: CASRSGTEYEQYF
d_call: .; v_call: TRBV12-3/TRBV12-4; clone_size: few; j_call: TRBJ2-3; cdr3_nt: TGTGCCAGTTCTTTCGTGGATACGCAGTATTTT; cdr3_aa: CASSFVDTQYF
d_call: .; v_call: TRBV10-3; clone_size: many; j_call: TRBJ1-1; cdr3_nt: TGTGCCCCCCAGCTGGTGAGGAACACTGAAGCTTTCTTT; cdr3_aa: CAPQLVRNTEAFF
d_call: .; v_call: TRBV5-1; clone_size: many; j_call: TRBJ2-7; cdr3_nt: TGCGCCAGCAGCTTCCAAATCAGAGGCGAGCAGTACTTC; cdr3_aa: CASSFQIRGEQYF
d_call: .; v_call: TRBV15; clone_size: many; j_call: TRBJ1-2; cdr3_nt: TGTGCCACCAGCACCAGAGGGGGTTATGGCTACACCTTC; cdr3_aa: CATSTRGGYGYTF
d_call: TRBD2; v_call: TRBV6-2/TRBV6-3; clone_size: once; j_call: TRBJ2-2; cdr3_nt: TGTGCCAGCAGTTACGATGTCTTGCGGGAGGGTAACACCGGGGAGCTGTTTTTT; cdr3_aa: CASSYDVLREGNTGELFF
d_call: TRBD1; v_call: TRBV12-3/TRBV12-4; clone_size: many; j_call: TRBJ1-1; cdr3_nt: TGTGCCAGCAGTTTACGGTCACTTGGAGGGGGCTACACTGAAGCTTTCTTT; cdr3_aa: CASSLRSLGGGYTEAFF
d_call: .; v_call: TRBV20-1; clone_size: many; j_call: TRBJ1-2; cdr3_nt: TGCAGTGCTAGAGATACCGCGTTC; cdr3_aa: CSARDTAF
d_call: .; v_call: TRBV6-2/TRBV6-3; clone_size: .; j_call: TRBJ2-2; cdr3_nt: TGTGCCAGCAGTTACTCGGGGGAGGCCCTCCGGGAGCTGTTTTTT; cdr3_aa: CASSYSGEALRELFF
d_call: .; v_call: TRBV24-1; clone_size: many; j_call: TRBJ2-7; cdr3_nt: TGTGCCACCAGTGATTTCAGAGGGGAGCAGTACTTC; cdr3_aa: CATSDFRGEQYF
d_call: TRBD1; v_call: TRBV28; clone_size: .; j_call: TRBJ2-7; cdr3_nt: TGTGCCAGCAGTTCACTTAATTGGGGGGACAGGGCCGAGCAGTACTTC; cdr3_aa: CASSSLNWGDRAEQYF
d_call: TRBD2; v_call: TRBV11-2; clone_size: many; j_call: TRBJ2-5; cdr3_nt: TGTGCCAGCTCCCCGGGGGGGGGGAATCAAGAGACCCAGTACTTC; cdr3_aa: CASSPGGGNQETQYF